The present TCR beta chain was sequenced within a study of blood T cell repertoires in COVID-19 (dated by TCRdb to about 2020). At the level of the whole study: Samples from collaborators originated in the United States, Italy and Spain and spanned both the acute and convalescent phases of COVID-19. The prospective study material was composed of cDNA or gDNA derived from T cells, B-cell-depleted T cells, or PBMCs. Subjects who had been exposed to COVID-19, were actively infected with it, or had recovered from it provided the deeply sampled blood TCRbeta repertoires that made up the dataset. A freely available public database, intended as a resource for researchers studying the immune response to SARS-CoV-2, is where the repertoires were released. Samples were obtained from the ongoing ImmuneRACE study (first 160 participants) and from over a thousand subjects provided by 6 global collaborators. Nearly every sample came with metadata listing a de-identified subject ID, COVID-19 status, age in years and sex. Where HLA class I and class II types were available, the types were taken from metadata supplied by the sample provider, not from assay-based typing.

Spanning cysteine to phenylalanine, the CDR3 consists of 13 amino acids. This entry keeps only the CDR3 DNA: 39 bases, framed from base 1. Reading the germline V gene (reference sequence) gives CDR1 LNHDA and CDR2 SQIVND. V gives up 3 bases and J gives up 7 bases, and the segment between their germline ends measures 10 bases. The immunoSEQ Assay, a bias-controlled multiplex PCR, was used to amplify TCRbeta CDR3 regions from genomic DNA. Per the original workflow: The number of nucleated cells in each sample was estimated from the amplification of reference gene primers within the assay. To quantify the absolute abundance of each unique TCRbeta CDR3 rearrangement, sequence reads were collapsed and filtered. Productive Simpson clonality was computed per sample as the square root of Simpson's diversity index over productive rearrangements. The table was pulled from immuneACCESS by TCRdb, which kept in-frame rearrangements only. Such tables lose some clones; where checked, under half of the loss comes from unresolved V genes, and the rest has no known cause. That table supplies the V and J calls and clone size; D and trimming were determined from the DNA. Counted in this sample were about 200,000 clones; roughly 79% of them appeared once. Jointly, the top ten make up 15% of the sample.

Paper-wide results and their limitations: The amount of clinical and demographic metadata varied by source and participant and was provided uncurated.

In the prospective study, participants were about 18 to 90 years old, resided in about two dozen geographic areas of the United States, and were enrolled through a virtual design. In the prospective study, participants were assigned to cohorts based on the clinical history participants reported in a screening survey and a study questionnaire. Recovered participants in ImmuneRACE Cohort 3 were defined as having two consecutive negative NP/OP PCR tests, clearance from a healthcare professional, or resolution of symptoms. In the prospective study, mobile phlebotomists collected whole blood, serum and a nasopharyngeal or oropharyngeal swab from each participant. Over a roughly 2-month period, participants in the prospective study had the option of providing additional blood draws and questionnaires. Blood samples from the prospective study were shipped frozen or at room temperature prior to DNA extraction.

As concerns this clone: The target of this receptor is not known. Base qualities are not at hand, and no much larger clone is one base apart. Within the sample, other DNA sequences also encode this same CDR3.

The source material was PBMCs or T cells enriched from blood (not recorded which). This TCR came from a man aged 35-49 years who had recovered from COVID-19. The chain couples TRBV19 to TRBJ1-5, with a weak D call of TRBD1 (5 bases match). The DNA reads as follows: TGTGCCAGTAGTATCCAGGGCGGACAGCCCCAGCATTTT. It codes for CASSIQGGQPQHF. The variable domain in full, with residues beyond the CDR3 obtained from the reference TRBV19 and TRBJ1-5 genes, is DGGITQSPKYLFRKEGQNVTLSCEQNLNHDAMYWYRQDPGQGLRLIYYSQIVNDFQKGDIAEGYSVSREKKESFPLTVTSAQKNPTAFYLCASSIQGGQPQHFGDGTRLSIL.